The next 32 T cell receptor beta chains were all read from a single sample in a study of control samples from healthy donors and cancer patients. Clones were sequenced by immunoSEQ multiplex PCR, and TCRdb holds only the in-frame ones, with some missing. The profile covers around 200,000 clones, with around 93% appearing a single time and roughly 1.5% taken by the ten largest. Sample: blood. The receptors shown here come from a young man in good health.

The chain uses TRBV19 and TRBJ2-1, with 8 bases that match TRBD1. Trimming removed 4 bases from V and 4 bases from J; junction bases left unmatched: 6. The CDR3 sequence is 15 residues long. Germline lookup yields CDR1 LNHDA and CDR2 SQIVND (reference sequence). CDR3 in DNA: TGTGCCAGTAGTAAATCAGGGGACAGGTACAATGAGCAGTTCTTC. This sequence encodes CASSKSGDRYNEQFF.

The chain joins TRBV3-1 (or the pseudogene TRBV3-2) to TRBJ2-1; 9 nucleotides agree with TRBD2. The CDR3 consists of 15 residues. V shed 4 bases and J 1 base; nucleotides not matched to a gene: 2. Looked up from germline, CDR1 is LGHDT and CDR2 is YNNKEL (reference sequence). The CDR3, as DNA: TGTGCCAGCAGCCGGGGACTAGCTTCCTACAATGAGCAGTTCTTC. This codes for CASSRGLASYNEQFF.

This clone was detected only a few times. The gene calls are TRBV23-1 and TRBJ1-2, with 9 bases that match TRBD1. TRBV23-1 is an ORF, with its function uncertain. This CDR3 contains 15 residues. The trim removed 6 bases at V and 4 bases at J, leaving 9 bases unmatched. CDR3: CASSPGDRASYGYTF. The CDR3 region has the DNA TGCGCCAGCAGCCCTGGGGACAGGGCTTCCTATGGCTACACCTTC.

This chain links TRBV6-5 with TRBJ1-1; D is perhaps TRBD1 (6 bases). CDR1 and CDR2 from the germline V gene are MNHEY and SVGAGI. The V end lost 2 bases, the J end lost 2 bases, and 6 bases lay between the germline ends. This CDR3 contains 13 residues. The CDR3: CASSYGTNTEAFF. The DNA for the CDR3 is TGTGCCAGCAGTTACGGGACAAACACTGAAGCTTTCTTT.

This chain joins TRBV7-3 and TRBJ1-2; D is possibly TRBD1 (5 bases). Trimming cost V 5 bases and J 4 bases, with 17 bases left between them. The CDR3 runs 15 residues. Germline assignment: CDR1 SGHTA and CDR2 FQGTGA. DNA of the CDR3: TGTGCCAGCAGCGAACAGGCCTCGGTGGGCTATGGCTACACCTTC. Protein product: CASSEQASVGYGYTF.

The chain employs TRBV28 and TRBJ1-3; D might be TRBD1 (6 bases). The CDR3 contains 15 residues. Trimming left V 4 bases short and J 4 bases short, with 14 bases between. Germline V CDR1 and CDR2: MDHEN, SYDVKM. The CDR3 is CASSYPRGTGNTIYF. The CDR3 DNA reads as TGTGCCAGCAGTTACCCCAGGGGTACCGGAAACACCATATATTTT.

In its sample, this clone was seen once. The chain uses TRBV3-1 (or the pseudogene TRBV3-2) and TRBJ2-3; no reliable D call. Germline V gene sequence: CDR1 LGHDT, CDR2 YNNKEL (reference sequence). V gave up 0 bases and J gave up 10 bases, with 8 bases separating them. CDR3 length: 12 residues. In DNA form, the CDR3 reads TGTGCCAGCAGCCAAGAACCCCAGGCGCAGTATTTT. Translating it yields CASSQEPQAQYF.

The chain recombines TRBV10-1 with TRBJ2-7; a possible D gene is TRBD1 (6 bases). This CDR3 region has 13 residues. Germline V CDR1 and CDR2: WNHNN, SYGVQD (reference sequence). V lost 10 bases and J 4 bases, leaving 17 bases between the germline ends. The CDR3 DNA follows: TGCGCCACATCGAAGGGACAAAAATACGAGCAGTACTTC. This sequence encodes CATSKGQKYEQYF.

The chain employs TRBV19 and TRBJ2-7, with D perhaps assigned TRBD1 or TRBD2 (6 bases each). Trimming removed 6 bases from V and 7 bases from J, with 10 bases in between. Germline loops: CDR1 LNHDA, CDR2 SQIVND (reference sequence). CDR3 length equals 11 residues. For the CDR3, the DNA is TGTGCCAGTAGGGGGGGCTTGGAGCAGTACTTC. Its protein product is CASRGGLEQYF.

The chain recombines TRBV24-1 with TRBJ2-2; unclear D gene. Germline V gene data show CDR1 as KGHDR and CDR2 as SFDVKD. The CDR3 has 14 residues. Trimming pared 9 bases from V and 4 bases from J, leaving 14 bases between. The DNA for the CDR3 is TGTGCCACCTCGACCCCCTGGGGCACCGGGGAGCTGTTTTTT. It encodes CATSTPWGTGELFF.

V and J are TRBV5-1 and TRBJ1-1, with 9 bases fitting TRBD1. Unmatched junction bases numbered 7, after V lost 5 bases and J lost 5 bases. Germline V gene lookup returns CDR1 SGHRS and CDR2 YFSETQ. CDR3 length: 14 residues. The CDR3 here is CASSLGQGWTEAFF. The CDR3 DNA sequence: TGCGCCAGCAGTTTAGGACAGGGGTGGACTGAAGCTTTCTTT.

This sequence joins TRBV6-1 and TRBJ1-1; no clear D gene. CDR1 is MNHNS and CDR2 is SASEGT in the germline V gene. This CDR3 has 14 amino acids. The germline V and J ends were trimmed by 3 bases and 8 bases, with 16 bases remaining between them. Here the CDR3 DNA reads TGTGCCAGCAGTGATACAACAGCTCCAAAAGAAGCTTTCTTT. Translated, it gives CASSDTTAPKEAFF.

This rearrangement joins TRBV29-1 to TRBJ1-1; D uncertain. Germline-derived CDR1 and CDR2 are SQVTM and ANQGSEA. CDR3 length: 12 amino acids. V gave up 4 bases and J gave up 4 bases, with 10 bases separating them. In DNA form, the CDR3 reads TGCAGCGTTGGGCAGGTTCTCACTGAAGCTTTCTTT. Residues: CSVGQVLTEAFF.

The table lists this clone with a count of one. The V call is TRBV2, the J call TRBJ2-1, with D perhaps TRBD1 (5 bases). Per the germline V gene, CDR1 is SNHLY and CDR2 is FYNNEI. The ends were cut back, 7 bases at V and 0 bases at J, with 10 bases in the middle. The CDR3 covers 14 residues. CDR3 sequence reads: CASTRENSYNEQFF. CDR3 nucleotides: TGTGCCAGCACCAGGGAAAACTCCTACAATGAGCAGTTCTTC.

This chain connects TRBV27 to TRBJ1-2, with D tentatively TRBD1 (6 bases). Germline values: CDR1 MNHEY, CDR2 SMNVEV (reference sequence). The V gene lost 5 bases and the J gene lost 4 bases, with 23 bases spanning the gap. The CDR3 runs to 17 residues. CDR3 in DNA: TGTGCCAGCAGTCCCATCCAGGGGTCGATTCTACTCTATGGCTACACCTTC. Translated: CASSPIQGSILLYGYTF.

The CDR3 DNA reads as TGTGCCAGCAGCAGCCAAATAGCGGGGTTGTCAGATACGCAGTATTTT. Amino acids: CASSSQIAGLSDTQYF. The chain joins TRBV5-4 to TRBJ2-3; 8 nucleotides agree with TRBD2. V was clipped by 4 bases and J by 4 bases; unmatched bases: 11. This CDR3 has 16 residues. Germline CDR1 reads SGHNT; CDR2 reads YYREEE (reference sequence).

V is TRBV28 and J is TRBJ2-1; TRBD2 matches 9 bases. Germline CDR1 reads MDHEN; CDR2 reads SYDVKM. This CDR3 spans 16 amino acids. The trim removed 5 bases at V and 8 bases at J, leaving 13 bases unmatched. CDR3 bases: TGTGCCAGCAGTCCGACCCCGGGACTAGCAGAGGATGAGCAGTTCTTC. This translates into CASSPTPGLAEDEQFF.

V is TRBV7-2 and J is TRBJ1-1, with D hard to call. The CDR3 consists of 13 residues. The germline V and J ends were trimmed by 3 bases and 3 bases, with 8 bases remaining between them. Germline-derived CDR1 and CDR2 are SGHTA and FQGNSA. CDR3 residues: CASSFGRYTEAFF. CDR3 nucleotides: TGTGCCAGCAGCTTTGGCCGGTACACTGAAGCTTTCTTT. The full variable domain, with the rest looked up from reference TRBV7-2 and TRBJ1-1, is GAGVSQSPSNKVTEKGKDVELRCDPISGHTALYWYRQSLGQGLEFLIYFQGNSAPDKSGLPSDRFSAERTGGSVSTLTIQRTQQEDSAVYLCASSFGRYTEAFFGQGTRLTVV.

The rearrangement links TRBV21-1 to TRBJ2-7. TRBV21-1 is assigned pseudogene status. This CDR3 spans 16 amino acids. The CDR3 bases are TGTGCCAGCAGCCCAAGGGCTGTGGGGGTTCGTAACGAGCAGTACTTC. The encoded protein is CASSPRAVGVRNEQYF.

The CDR3 spells CASSTRVSNTEAFF. Here the CDR3 DNA reads TGTGCCAGCAGTACGAGAGTCTCGAACACTGAAGCTTTCTTT. The chain joins TRBV6-5 to TRBJ1-1; D is uncertain. The germline V gene encodes CDR1 MNHEY and CDR2 SVGAGI. Deletions cut 5 bases from V and 1 base from J, with 11 bases between. The CDR3 sequence is 14 residues long.

The rearrangement joins TRBV10-2 to TRBJ1-1; D gene unclear. V gave up 8 bases and J gave up 1 base, with 11 bases separating them. CDR1 and CDR2 (germline): WSHSY, SAAADI. This CDR3 is built from 13 residues. CDR3 sequence reads: CASCPRSNTEAFF. The DNA for the CDR3 is TGCGCCAGCTGTCCTCGATCGAACACTGAAGCTTTCTTT.

The sample holds one count of this clone. This chain connects TRBV11-2 to TRBJ2-3, with 8 bases identical to TRBD2. CDR1 and CDR2 from the germline V gene are SGHAT and FQNNGV. Germline trimming cut 0 bases from V and 3 bases from J; bases unmatched to any gene: 2. The CDR3 extends over 15 amino acids. The CDR3 spells CASSLDRGGTDTQYF. The CDR3 DNA is TGTGCCAGCAGCTTAGATCGGGGGGGGACAGATACGCAGTATTTT.

The chain has TRBV9 and TRBJ1-5, with 10 nucleotides matching TRBD1. V lost 0 bases to trimming and J lost 5 bases; unmatched junction nucleotides: 11. The germline V gene has CDR1 SGDLS and CDR2 YYNGEE. The CDR3 has 18 amino acids. The CDR3: CASSVAGQGTGGDQPQHF. The CDR3 nucleotides are TGTGCCAGCAGCGTAGCGGGACAGGGGACGGGGGGCGATCAGCCCCAGCATTTT.

The V gene is TRBV5-1, the J gene TRBJ2-3; 9 bases are a match to TRBD2. The CDR3 covers 16 residues. In germline, CDR1 is SGHRS, CDR2 YFSETQ. Germline trimming cut 6 bases from V and 6 bases from J; bases unmatched to any gene: 14. CDR3 sequence: CASKSGGTTPGDTQYF. The DNA for the CDR3 is TGCGCCAGCAAAAGCGGGGGGACCACTCCGGGTGATACGCAGTATTTT.

The chain carries TRBV19 and TRBJ2-3, with D possibly TRBD2 on 6 matching bases. Germline V CDR1 and CDR2: LNHDA, SQIVND (reference sequence). Trimming took 6 bases from V and 2 from J, leaving 15 bases between them. This CDR3 contains 15 residues. CDR3 protein: CASSLPRGITDTQYF. The CDR3 DNA reads as TGTGCCAGTAGCCTACCCCGGGGGATCACAGATACGCAGTATTTT.

V usage is TRBV10-3 and J usage is TRBJ2-5; D is perhaps TRBD1 (6 bases). CDR1 and CDR2 from the germline V gene are ENHRY and SYGVKD. This CDR3 comprises 15 residues. V was cut by 6 bases and J by 1 base, with 15 bases left in between. The CDR3 DNA reads as TGTGCCATCAGCCAAGGGGGAAACAGCCAAGAGACCCAGTACTTC. Amino acids: CAISQGGNSQETQYF.

V is TRBV28 and J is TRBJ1-1; D gene unclear. CDR3 size: 16 residues. Germline V lookup: CDR1 MDHEN, CDR2 SYDVKM. V was shortened by 7 bases and J by 4 bases, with 22 bases between the two germline ends. CDR3 nucleotides: TGTGCCAGCATGTCCCCGAATGACGGTGGCGGCACTGAAGCTTTCTTT. Protein: CASMSPNDGGGTEAFF.

The chain recombines TRBV20-1 with TRBJ1-1, with 7 bases that match TRBD1. CDR1 is DFQATT, CDR2 SNEGSKA, per germline (reference sequence). Trimming cost V 4 bases and J 9 bases; bases outside gene matches: 5. The CDR3 runs to 11 residues. CDR3 sequence: CSAKLQGKAFF. The CDR3 DNA is TGCAGTGCTAAACTACAGGGGAAAGCTTTCTTT.

V gene TRBV5-6 combines with J gene TRBJ1-4; D possibly corresponds to TRBD1 (5 bases). Trimming shortened V by 4 bases and J by 5 bases, and 15 bases separated the two germline ends. The CDR3 consists of 15 residues. The germline gives CDR1 SGHDT, CDR2 YYEEEE. CDR3 bases: TGTGCCAGCAGCCGACTGGACATCCAAAATGAAAAACTGTTTTTT. It is translated as CASSRLDIQNEKLFF. The full variable domain, completed using reference TRBV5-6 and TRBJ1-4, is DAGVTQSPTHLIKTRGQQVTLRCSPKSGHDTVSWYQQALGQGPQFIFQYYEEEERQRGNFPDRFSGHQFPNYSSELNVNALLLGDSALYLCASSRLDIQNEKLFFGSGTQLSVL.

The CDR3 DNA is TGTGCCAGCAGCCAGGGGACAGGGGGCTGGGAGACCCAGTACTTC. Translation gives CASSQGTGGWETQYF. The V and J genes are TRBV3-1 (or the pseudogene TRBV3-2) and TRBJ2-5; 12 bases line up with TRBD1. The V gene end was trimmed by 3 bases and the J gene end by 5 bases; junction bases not matched to a gene: 4. Germline lookup yields CDR1 LGHDT and CDR2 YNNKEL (reference sequence). The CDR3 length is 15 residues.

The chain combines TRBV6-6 with TRBJ2-7, with D possibly matching TRBD1 (5 bases). This CDR3 spans 12 amino acids. CDR1 and CDR2 from the germline V gene are MNHNY and SVGAGI (reference sequence). V lost 5 bases, J lost 5 bases, and 10 bases lay in between. The DNA of the CDR3 is TGTGCCAGCAGTAGAACAGGAAACGAGCAGTACTTC. It encodes CASSRTGNEQYF.

The chain carries TRBV6-1 and TRBJ1-3, with no clear D. Germline CDR1 reads MNHNS; CDR2 reads SASEGT. V lost 2 bases, J lost 3 bases, and 11 bases lay in between. This CDR3 has 15 residues. CDR3 coding DNA: TGTGCCAGCAGTGAAATCCCGGCGGGTGGAAACACCATATATTTT. It is translated as CASSEIPAGGNTIYF.